This T cell receptor beta chain emerged from a study of identical twins (dated by TCRdb to 2015 to 2016). Context from the whole study: The study deep-sequenced TCR alpha and beta repertoires from monozygotic twins, unrelated adults of various ages and cord blood to test whether fetal clonotypes persist. To rule out contamination, replicate twin experiments were performed at different times with different library preparation protocols.

In this sample, this clonotype turned up many times. The clone's antigen remains unknown. No much larger clone exists at a distance of one base, and base qualities are not known. General findings and caveats noted by the study authors: Compared with coincidental sharing between unrelated individuals, an excess of low generation-probability sequences was observed among out-of-frame TCR alpha sequences shared between twins. Abundant cord blood beta clonotypes carried fewer insertions; young adult naive repertoires showed a weaker similar trend, while memory repertoires showed none. Recombination models systematically underestimated out-of-frame TCR alpha sharing in monozygotic twins but agreed with sharing between unrelated individuals. Zero-insertion analyses could be partly confounded by invariant T cells such as MAIT and iNKT, though diverse VJ usage argued against such confounding for most clonotypes. The excess sharing between twins in beta out-of-frame sequences was weaker because fewer shared sequences reduced the signal-to-noise ratio. Because the same donors could not be followed over many years, the conclusions relied on cross-sectional statistical analysis.

All donors were healthy Caucasians. The twin cohort consisted of three pairs of female monozygotic twins, all aged roughly 18 to 30 years. Peripheral blood mononuclear cells were the source from which RNA for the TCR libraries was isolated. The library was built by means of 5' RACE. The sequencing machine was an Illumina HiSeq 2000. A universal primer binding site was introduced by template switching, and a unique molecular identifier was present in the final cDNA, enabling accurate counting of TCR cDNA molecules. Specific primers in the conserved constant-segment region were used to synthesize first-strand cDNA for TCR alpha and beta chains. To control for contamination, each cDNA library was double barcoded with a SMART-Mk sample barcode plus Illumina barcodes. TruSeq adapter sequences, together with Illumina sample barcodes, were added in two successive PCR steps. TCR alpha and beta cDNA libraries were sequenced on the Illumina HiSeq platform with custom primers. Per the source publication's procedure: Raw reads were processed with MiGEC to extract unique molecular identifiers, and MiXCR was used to determine CDR3 positions. Recombination models were inferred per individual with the repgenHMM and IGoR tools using an EM algorithm. The tcR package in R was used for shared clonotype analysis, with sharing normalized by the product of cloneset sizes. Out-of-frame nonproductive sequences were analyzed to study raw recombination free of thymic and clonal selection effects. The public reads were run again by TCRdb, first through fastp at Q25 and then through MiXCR, and only productive beta chains were kept. Entries are consolidated by CDR3 protein sequence, retaining the most common genes and DNA. The V and J calls were determined by TCRdb, not by the authors. A total of fewer than 800,000 distinct CDR3 sequences appear in this sample, just over 7% of them only once. Of the sample, less than 2% falls within the top ten clones.

These same data were also listed under a study on yellow fever vaccine responses in identical twins. The second publication reports: The authors reported that the T cell response to vaccination in identical twins appeared partly convergent and partly personalized. Focusing on identical twins, the study followed the T cell clones that responded to the vaccine, and did so with precision.

Sequenced input: PBMCs. The clonotype originates from a woman aged 18-35 years in good health.

Read as DNA, the sequence is TGTGCCAGCAGTTCAGGGACAGGGGGCCTCAGGCAGCCCCAGCATTTT. Translated, it reads CASSSGTGGLRQPQHF. The sequence joins TRBV27 to TRBJ1-5, with 12 middle bases fitting TRBD1. From V the trimming removes 4 bases and from J it removes 7 bases, while the gene matches leave 8 bases of the junction unaccounted for. The CDR3 contains 16 residues, cysteine and phenylalanine counted. The only DNA kept is the CDR3, 48 bases in frame from the first base. From a lookup of the germline V gene (reference sequence), CDR1 and CDR2 are MNHEY and SMNVEV.